This passage covers 20 T cell receptor beta chains from one sample sequenced in a study of identifying expanded T cells in peripheral blood. Libraries were prepared by immunoSEQ multiplex PCR; TCRdb keeps only in-frame clonotypes and omits some of them. The sample has around 100,000 clones; around nine tenths are singletons. Sequencing used blood. These receptors originate from a person aged 18 to 70 in good health.

The chain is built from TRBV7-2 and TRBJ2-3; 10 nucleotides align to TRBD2. Unmatched junction bases numbered 18, after V lost 3 bases and J lost 12 bases. The CDR3 runs to 17 residues. The germline CDR1 and CDR2 sequences are SGHTA and FQGNSA. This CDR3 is CASSFEFVLAGDPTQYF. Written as DNA, the CDR3 is TGTGCCAGCAGCTTTGAGTTTGTCCTAGCGGGGGACCCCACTCAGTATTTT.

The chain uses TRBV6-5 and TRBJ2-5, with 8 bases aligning to TRBD1. The junction had 11 bases not matched to a gene; V was cut back by 5 bases and J by 6 bases. CDR1 and CDR2 (germline): MNHEY, SVGAGI. This CDR3 spans 15 amino acids. For the CDR3, the DNA is TGTGCCAGCAGTGCTCGACCAGGGGGCGCCCAGACCCAGTACTTC. Protein: CASSARPGGAQTQYF.

The chain links TRBV7-6 to TRBJ2-7, with D unclear. CDR3 size: 13 residues. Trimming removed 5 bases from V and 4 bases from J, with 12 bases in between. In germline, CDR1 is SGHVS, CDR2 FNYEAQ. The CDR3 DNA sequence: TGTGCCAGCAGCGCTCGGTGGGGATACGAGCAGTACTTC. Its protein is CASSARWGYEQYF.

V gene TRBV4-2 combines with J gene TRBJ2-3, with D hard to call. CDR3 length: 14 residues. CDR1 LGHNA and CDR2 YNFKEQ come from the germline V gene. V shed 0 bases and J shed 6 bases, with 10 bases lying between them. The CDR3 reads CASSQDLRPDTQYF. The CDR3 DNA is TGTGCCAGCAGCCAAGATCTCCGGCCGGATACGCAGTATTTT.

V and J are TRBV4-1 and TRBJ1-2; D gene uncertain. Trimming shortened V by 3 bases and J by 4 bases, and 15 bases separated the two germline ends. CDR3 length: 15 residues. Germline CDR1 MGHRA, CDR2 YSYEKL. CDR3 sequence (DNA): TGCGCCAGCAGCCAGCCCACCACAGCCAGCTATGGCTACACCTTC. This sequence encodes CASSQPTTASYGYTF.

The gene calls are TRBV7-2 and TRBJ2-5; 9 bases are shared with TRBD2. The CDR3 totals 15 residues. V lost 1 base and J lost 4; bases outside the gene matches: 4. The germline gives CDR1 SGHTA, CDR2 FQGNSA. The DNA for the CDR3 is TGTGCCAGCAGCTTAGTTAGCGGGGGAGGAGAGACCCAGTACTTC. Its translation: CASSLVSGGGETQYF.

Remarks on this clone: Sequence at one end of the junction differs from germline and may be a read error. V and J are TRBV7-2 and TRBJ2-7, with 7 bases fitting TRBD2. CDR3 length: 13 residues. The germline V gene has CDR1 SGHTA and CDR2 FQGNSA. Here the CDR3 DNA reads TGTGCCAGCAGCTTCAGCGGTGAGTCCGGGAGGAACTTC. Residues: CASSFSGESGRNF.

The chain is built from TRBV7-5 and TRBJ2-1. TRBV7-5 has pseudogene status. CDR3 length: 15 amino acids. In DNA form, the CDR3 reads TGTGCCAGAAGCTTAGGTTTAGAGCGACACGGTGAGCAGTTCTTC. The encoded protein is CARSLGLERHGEQFF.

This clone appeared once. The chain employs TRBV5-6 and TRBJ2-7; the match to TRBD1 covers 10 bases. In germline, CDR1 is SGHDT, CDR2 YYEEEE. The junction had 16 bases not matched to a gene; V was cut back by 3 bases and J by 4 bases. The CDR3 runs 18 residues. CDR3 nucleotides: TGTGCCAGCAGCTCCTCCGGGACAGGGGTCCCTCGATTTTACGAGCAGTACTTC. Amino acids: CASSSSGTGVPRFYEQYF.

The rearrangement joins TRBV7-9 to TRBJ1-1; D unresolved. This CDR3 is 17 amino acids long. Per germline, CDR1 SEHNR and CDR2 FQNEAQ (reference sequence). Between the trimmed V and J ends, which lost 2 bases and 1 base, there was a span of 17 bases. This chain's CDR3 is CASSLLSLSSGNTEAFF. The CDR3 nucleotides are TGTGCCAGCAGCTTATTAAGCTTATCCTCGGGGAACACTGAAGCTTTCTTT.

V is TRBV2 and J is TRBJ1-4; D remains unclear. Germline V gene sequence: CDR1 SNHLY, CDR2 FYNNEI. Trimming left V 7 bases short and J 5 bases short, with 14 bases between. CDR3 length: 14 residues. The CDR3 nucleotides are TGTGCCAGCACTGGGTCGGCGGCAAATGAAAAACTGTTTTTT. Its protein product is CASTGSAANEKLFF.

The chain couples TRBV5-4 to TRBJ1-2, with D possibly being TRBD1 (5 bases). CDR3 size: 15 residues. The germline V gene encodes CDR1 SGHNT and CDR2 YYREEE (reference sequence). Trimming left V 0 bases short and J 8 bases short, with 17 bases between. The CDR3 DNA reads TGTGCCAGCAGCTTGGGGTCGGACAAGATTGGCGGCTACACCTTC. Translation: CASSLGSDKIGGYTF.

This chain joins TRBV7-8 and TRBJ2-7; TRBD1 matches at 7 bases. Trimming took 1 base from V and 7 from J; bases not matched to a gene: 19. The CDR3 totals 18 residues. Germline lookup yields CDR1 SGHVS and CDR2 FQNEAQ. The CDR3 region is CASSLDPTLGGGLGEQYF. CDR3 DNA: TGTGCCAGCAGCTTAGACCCTACCTTAGGGGGCGGACTGGGGGAGCAGTACTTC.

This chain connects TRBV2 to TRBJ2-5, with D perhaps matching TRBD2 (6 bases). The germline V gene encodes CDR1 SNHLY and CDR2 FYNNEI. Trimming cost V 6 bases and J 2 bases, with 10 bases left between them. This CDR3 is 13 amino acids long. CDR3 amino acids: CASRGRFQETQYF. In DNA form, the CDR3 reads TGTGCCAGCAGGGGGAGGTTTCAAGAGACCCAGTACTTC.

The gene calls are TRBV2 and TRBJ1-6; no clear D gene. Germline V gene lookup returns CDR1 SNHLY and CDR2 FYNNEI. Trimming left V 8 bases short and J 4 bases short, with 9 bases between. The CDR3 runs 13 residues. This CDR3 is CASVFSYNSPLHF. CDR3 sequence (DNA): TGTGCCAGCGTCTTTTCTTATAATTCACCCCTCCACTTT.

This chain joins TRBV7-9 and TRBJ2-6, with D maybe TRBD1 (6 bases). Trimming took off 2 bases at V and 2 bases at J, with 10 bases between the two ends. CDR3 length: 16 residues. Germline V gene sequence: CDR1 SEHNR, CDR2 FQNEAQ (reference sequence). The CDR3 bases are TGTGCCAGCAGCTTACTCCAGGGGCCTGGGGCCAACGTCCTGACTTTC. Translated: CASSLLQGPGANVLTF.

The gene calls are TRBV28 and TRBJ1-5; D is unclear. Trimming took off 5 bases at V and 2 bases at J, with 13 bases between the two ends. In germline, CDR1 is MDHEN, CDR2 SYDVKM. The CDR3 has 15 amino acids. The CDR3 DNA reads TGTGCCAGCAGTCTCCAATTGGGCCGCAATCAGCCCCAGCATTTT. Translated: CASSLQLGRNQPQHF. Using reference TRBV28 and TRBJ1-5 for the parts outside the CDR3, the full variable domain is DVKVTQSSRYLVKRTGEKVFLECVQDMDHENMFWYRQDPGLGLRLIYFSYDVKMKEKGDIPEGYSVSREKKERFSLILESASTNQTSMYLCASSLQLGRNQPQHFGDGTRLSIL.

The chain carries TRBV9 and TRBJ2-2; maybe TRBD2 (6 bases). CDR1 and CDR2 from the germline V gene are SGDLS and YYNGEE. The CDR3 extends over 17 amino acids. V was pared by 4 bases and J by 4 bases, with 20 bases between. CDR3 region: CASSPGLRRVGTGELFF. The DNA of the CDR3 is TGTGCCAGCAGCCCTGGTTTAAGGAGGGTGGGCACCGGGGAGCTGTTTTTT.

This rearrangement joins TRBV2 to TRBJ1-1; D perhaps matches TRBD1 (6 bases). The germline V gene has CDR1 SNHLY and CDR2 FYNNEI. Trimming pared 11 bases from V and 4 bases from J, leaving 17 bases between. The CDR3 has 13 amino acids. The CDR3 DNA reads as TGTGCCGGCAAGTGGCTAGGGGGCACTGAAGCTTTCTTT. This gives the protein CAGKWLGGTEAFF.

The chain is built from TRBV5-4 and TRBJ2-3; D call uncertain. The CDR3 has 12 residues. The ends were cut back, 1 base at V and 3 bases at J, with 3 bases in the middle. From germline, CDR1 is SGHNT and CDR2 YYREEE (reference sequence). CDR3 sequence: CASSLQTDTQYF. In DNA form, the CDR3 reads TGTGCCAGCAGCTTGCAGACAGATACGCAGTATTTT.